A single sample is the source of the 12 T cell receptor beta chains below, sequenced in a study of graft-versus-host responses after intestinal transplantation. Using immunoSEQ multiplex PCR, the repertoire was profiled, and TCRdb retains in-frame clones only, with some absent. This table holds roughly 8,500 clones, 30% to 35% found once. Responders (roughly 200,000, CFSE-labeled) met roughly 200,000 stimulators that were irradiated and violet-dye-labeled. The starting material was alloreactive CD8+ T cells from a mixed lymphocyte reaction culture, obtained before transplantation. Subset described: CFSE-low proliferating T cells sorted from approximately 6-day pre-transplant mixed lymphocyte reaction (GvH or HvG direction). The receptors stem from a human patient who was an organ donor for intestinal transplantation.

The chain uses TRBV11-2 and TRBJ2-1; no firm D call. CDR1 is SGHAT and CDR2 is FQNNGV in the germline V gene. V lost 3 bases to trimming and J lost 4 bases, with 16 bases between them. CDR3 length: 16 residues. CDR3 sequence reads: CASSFRVTAPYNEQFF. CDR3 sequence (DNA): TGTGCCAGCAGCTTTCGCGTAACTGCTCCGTACAATGAGCAGTTCTTC.

J is TRBJ2-1 and V is TRBV6-4, with 8 positions matching TRBD2. The CDR3 has 16 amino acids. The V gene's germline CDR1 is MRHNA and CDR2 SNTAGT. V was pared by 5 bases and J by 8 bases, with 14 bases of the junction left unmatched. Here the CDR3 reads CASSSRGSGRFDEQFF. CDR3 bases: TGTGCCAGCAGTTCCCGGGGAAGCGGGAGATTCGATGAGCAGTTCTTC.

This chain links TRBV9 with TRBJ1-3, with unresolved D. Looked up from germline, CDR1 is SGDLS and CDR2 is YYNGEE. Deletions cut 3 bases from V and 6 bases from J, with 10 bases between. The CDR3 sequence is 13 residues long. As DNA, the CDR3 is TGTGCCAGCAGCGCCATGGAGGAAAACACCATATATTTT. Translated, it gives CASSAMEENTIYF.

This clone was detected only a few times. The chain carries TRBV11-2 and TRBJ1-5; 8 positions match TRBD1. The CDR3 runs 14 residues. After removal of 4 bases from V and 8 bases from J, the junction contained 7 bases not matched to a gene. Germline V gives CDR1 SGHAT, CDR2 FQNNGV. The CDR3 DNA sequence: TGTGCCAGCAGCTACAACAGGGGGTCAGAGCCCCAGCATTTT. This sequence encodes CASSYNRGSEPQHF.

This clone has only a few counts. DNA of the CDR3: TGTGCCAGCTCACCGAAAACAGGCTACGAGCAGTACTTC. Its protein product is CASSPKTGYEQYF. The chain has TRBV18 and TRBJ2-7; TRBD1 is a possible D gene (5 bases). The CDR3 runs to 13 residues. Germline V CDR1 and CDR2: KGHSH, LQKENI. V was shortened by 3 bases and J by 3 bases, with 9 bases between the two germline ends.

This clone showed up just a few times. This chain joins TRBV7-6 and TRBJ2-3, with D perhaps matching TRBD2 (5 bases). Trimming removed 3 bases from V and 4 bases from J, with 8 bases in between. The CDR3 runs to 13 residues. The germline V gene has CDR1 SGHVS and CDR2 FNYEAQ. The CDR3 DNA follows: TGTGCCAGCAGCTTTCGGGGTTCAGATACGCAGTATTTT. It encodes CASSFRGSDTQYF. Drawing the rest from reference TRBV7-6 and TRBJ2-3, the complete variable domain is GAGVSQSPRYKVTKRGQDVALRCDPISGHVSLYWYRQALGQGPEFLTYFNYEAQQDKSGLPNDRFSAERPEGSISTLTIQRTEQRDSAMYRCASSFRGSDTQYFGPGTRLTVL.

CDR3 loop: CASSQVLAGPPTDTQYF. DNA for the CDR3: TGCGCCAGCAGCCAAGTATTGGCGGGGCCCCCCACAGATACGCAGTATTTT. This rearrangement joins TRBV4-1 to TRBJ2-3, with a possible D match to TRBD2 (6 bases). V was pared by 1 base and J by 2 bases, with 16 bases between. CDR3 length equals 17 residues. CDR1 MGHRA and CDR2 YSYEKL come from the germline V gene.

This clone is judged medium-sized. The CDR3 protein is CASSDSGQGIQYF. The CDR3 bases are TGTGCCAGCAGTGACTCGGGACAGGGCATTCAGTACTTC. The genes are TRBV6-4 and TRBJ2-4; 9 nucleotides align to TRBD1. After removal of 0 bases from V and 9 bases from J, the junction contained 0 bases not matched to a gene. Germline CDR1 is MRHNA and CDR2 is SNTAGT. The CDR3 runs 13 residues.

Judged by abundance, this clone is medium-sized. The V gene is TRBV7-9, the J gene TRBJ1-1, with D uncertain. CDR3 length: 14 residues. Trimming took 6 bases from V and 1 from J, leaving 12 bases between them. From germline, CDR1 is SEHNR and CDR2 FQNEAQ (reference sequence). CDR3 amino acids: CASSGGNSNTEAFF. The CDR3 DNA is TGTGCCAGCAGTGGAGGGAATTCGAACACTGAAGCTTTCTTT.

This chain joins TRBV7-3 and TRBJ1-2, with 7 positions matching TRBD1. CDR3 length: 14 residues. V was clipped by 3 bases and J by 2 bases; unmatched bases: 3. CDR1 is SGHTA, CDR2 FQGTGA, per germline. CDR3 sequence reads: CASSFRDSNYGYTF. In nucleotides, the CDR3 is TGTGCCAGCAGCTTTCGGGACAGCAACTATGGCTACACCTTC. Full variable domain (remainder filled in from reference TRBV7-3 and TRBJ1-2): GAGVSQTPSNKVTEKGKYVELRCDPISGHTALYWYRQSLGQGPEFLIYFQGTGAADDSGLPNDRFFAVRPEGSVSTLKIQRTERGDSAVYLCASSFRDSNYGYTFGSGTRLTVV.

The chain links TRBV14 to TRBJ1-6, with TRBD1 as a possible D gene (6 bases). V lost 4 bases to trimming and J lost 7 bases, with 17 bases between them. CDR1 is SGHDN and CDR2 is FVKESK in the germline V gene. This CDR3 has 16 amino acids. The CDR3 DNA follows: TGTGCCAGCAGCCCCGGGCCCTTCAGGGGAAATTCACCCCTCCACTTT. Its translation: CASSPGPFRGNSPLHF.

This rearrangement joins TRBV19 to TRBJ2-7, with 9 bases identical to TRBD2. The germline V gene has CDR1 LNHDA and CDR2 SQIVND (reference sequence). CDR3 length: 14 amino acids. Unmatched junction bases numbered 4, after V lost 5 bases and J lost 2 bases. The CDR3 sequence is CASSGAGGPYEQYF. DNA of the CDR3: TGTGCCAGTAGTGGGGCGGGAGGGCCCTACGAGCAGTACTTC.